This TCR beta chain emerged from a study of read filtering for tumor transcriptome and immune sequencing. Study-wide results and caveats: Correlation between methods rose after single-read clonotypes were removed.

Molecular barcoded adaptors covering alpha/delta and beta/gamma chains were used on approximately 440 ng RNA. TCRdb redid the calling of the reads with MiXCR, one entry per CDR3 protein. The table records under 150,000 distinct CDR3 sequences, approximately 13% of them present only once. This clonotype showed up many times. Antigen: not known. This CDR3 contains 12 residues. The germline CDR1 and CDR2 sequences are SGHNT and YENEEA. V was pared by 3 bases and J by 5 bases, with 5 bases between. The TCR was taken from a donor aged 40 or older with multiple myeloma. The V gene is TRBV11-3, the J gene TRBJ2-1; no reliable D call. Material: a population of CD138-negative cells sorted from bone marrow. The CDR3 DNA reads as TGTGCCAGCAGCTTCGTCCACAATGAGCAGTTCTTC. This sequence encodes CASSFVHNEQFF.